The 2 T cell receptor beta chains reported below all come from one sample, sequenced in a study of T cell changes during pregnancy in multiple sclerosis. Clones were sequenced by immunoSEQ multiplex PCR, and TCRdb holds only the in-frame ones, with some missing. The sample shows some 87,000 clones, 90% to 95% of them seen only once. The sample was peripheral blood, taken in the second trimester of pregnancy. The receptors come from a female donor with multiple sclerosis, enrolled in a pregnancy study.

CDR3 protein: CASSRTGGMNTEAFF. CDR3 nucleotides: TGCGCCAGCAGCCGGACAGGGGGCATGAACACTGAAGCTTTCTTT. V gene TRBV5-1 combines with J gene TRBJ1-1, with 11 bases identical to TRBD1. Germline CDR1 and CDR2: SGHRS and YFSETQ. The ends lost 4 bases at V and 0 bases at J; junction bases unmatched: 2. The CDR3 sequence is 15 residues long.

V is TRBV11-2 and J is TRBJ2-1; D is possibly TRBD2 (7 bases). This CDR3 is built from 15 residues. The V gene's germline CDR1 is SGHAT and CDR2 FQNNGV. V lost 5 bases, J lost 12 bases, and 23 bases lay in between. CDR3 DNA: TGTGCCAGCAGCCCAACAATACATGGACAGCGGGGGCAGTTCTTC. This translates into CASSPTIHGQRGQFF.